The T cell receptor (beta chain) described here comes from a study of blood T cell repertoires in COVID-19. Method: immunoSEQ multiplex PCR; TCRdb's copy keeps in-frame clones and lacks some. The sample holds a few hundred thousand clones, over 75% seen once. Germline V gene lookup returns CDR1 KGHDR and CDR2 SFDVKD. The CDR3 is 19 residues long. The trim removed 3 bases at V and 1 base at J, leaving 9 bases unmatched. Sequenced material: peripheral blood. The origin of this receptor is a middle-aged man with active or convalescent COVID-19. The chain combines TRBV24-1 with TRBJ2-3; TRBD2 agrees at 13 bases. CDR3 sequence (DNA): TGTGCCACCAGTGATGTTACTAGCGGGGGGGCTTTGGGCACAGATACGCAGTATTTT. Translating it yields CATSDVTSGGALGTDTQYF.